The source of this T cell receptor (beta chain) is a study of blood T cell repertoires in COVID-19. Study-wide context: Specimens from acute and convalescent COVID-19 originated in the United States, Italy and Spain. Sources were T cells, B-cell-depleted T cells, or PBMCs; the material itself was cDNA or gDNA.

Authors' methods: How many nucleated cells were present was estimated from reference gene primer amplification. TCRdb's table, derived via immunoSEQ multiplex PCR, lists solely in-frame clones and lacks some. V and J calls and clone size are as listed in that table; D and trimming were resolved from the DNA. The sample holds roughly 59,000 clones; around 74% are singletons and the top ten take about 6.4%. The TCR sequence derives from a woman between 50 and 59 years old with active or convalescent COVID-19. The sample consisted of peripheral blood.

For the CDR3, the DNA is TGTGCCTGGAGTATTCTCTATGGCTACACCTTC. Translated, it gives CAWSILYGYTF. The chain has TRBV30 and TRBJ1-2, with no clear D. V lost 2 bases and J 4 bases, leaving 5 bases between the germline ends. The germline V gene encodes CDR1 GTSNPN and CDR2 SVGIG (reference sequence). The CDR3 spans 11 residues.